This T cell receptor beta chain originates from a study of CD8 T cells in Susac syndrome. From blood CD8+ and CD4+ T cells, TCR beta sequences were generated. The multiple sclerosis controls were treatment-naive patients, and their relapsing-remitting disease was stable or active. It was negative isolation that provided the CD8+ and CD4+ T cells, whereas TEMRA cells were enriched by FACS. A quantity of about 0.5 to 1 ug RNA underwent reverse transcription using random hexamers. immunoSEQ multiplex PCR amplified TCR beta CDR3 across 54 Vbeta, 13 Jbeta. TCRdb itself ran the immunoSEQ multiplex PCR reads through MiXCR, one entry per CDR3 protein. The table includes hundreds of thousands of distinct CDR3 sequences, approximately 91% detected once. The sequenced sample was CD8+ T cells from PBMCs. The origin of this receptor is a human donor with multiple sclerosis.

As DNA, the CDR3 is TGTGCCAGCAGTTTCTCAGGGGGCAATCAGCCCCAGCATTTT. Its protein is CASSFSGGNQPQHF. This rearrangement joins TRBV27 to TRBJ1-5; weak D call: TRBD1 (6 bases). This CDR3 is 14 amino acids long. V lost 3 bases and J lost 2, with 8 bases in between. Germline lookup yields CDR1 MNHEY and CDR2 SMNVEV (reference sequence).